This T cell receptor beta chain comes out of a study of blood T cell repertoires in COVID-19. As for the study in general: COVID-19 samples collected from the United States, Italy and Spain covered acute and convalescent phases. T cells, B-cell-depleted T cells, or PBMCs provided the cDNA or gDNA that served as material.

Original processing methods: Nucleated cell number was recorded as an estimate derived from reference gene primer amplification. TCRdb's table, derived via immunoSEQ multiplex PCR, lists solely in-frame clones and lacks some. Clonal size and the V and J genes are those of that table, whereas D and trimming came from the DNA. The sample lists 210,000 or so clones, around 80% occurring once. Trimming stripped 0 bases from V and 0 bases from J, with 18 bases between. The CDR3 has 19 residues. Germline loops: CDR1 GTSNPN, CDR2 SVGIG (reference sequence). The sequence was collected from a woman older than 75 with acute or convalescent COVID-19. The chain joins TRBV30 to TRBJ2-6; D possibly corresponds to TRBD1 (5 bases). Sequenced material: peripheral blood. CDR3 residues: CAWSVLGQPSTSGANVLTF. The CDR3 DNA reads as TGTGCCTGGAGTGTACTGGGGCAGCCTTCTACCTCTGGGGCCAACGTCCTGACTTTC.